Listed below are T cell receptor beta chains from one sample, sequenced in a study of shared clonotypes between healthy human individuals. Assay: immunoSEQ multiplex PCR; the TCRdb copy retains only in-frame clones and omits some. In the table there are about 2.5 million clones, 85% to 95% of which are singletons. Sequenced: naive CD4+ T cells from PBMCs. These receptor sequences come from a man aged 18 to 30 in good health. Some clones in this sample may be carry-over from other donors' samples. Each CDR3 is given with its conserved first and last residue. D genes are given only for firm matches. Expanded clones are given a class, and other clones once, few, many or no size at all.

length: 12; J: TRBJ2-5; size: .; D: .; V: TRBV5-1; DNA: TGCGCCAGTTCACAGTTAGAAGAGACCCAGTACTTC; CDR3: CASSQLEETQYF
length: 15; J: TRBJ2-1; size: .; D: .; V: TRBV6-5; DNA: TGTGCCAGCAGTCCATCCGCGGGGACCTTAAGGAGGCAGTTCTTC; CDR3: CASSPSAGTLRRQFF
length: 15; J: TRBJ1-5; size: .; D: .; V: TRBV5-1; DNA: TGCGCCAGCATCCTCGGCGGTGTGGGAGATCAGCCCCAGCATTTT; CDR3: CASILGGVGDQPQHF
length: 13; J: TRBJ1-4; size: .; D: .; V: TRBV30; DNA: TGTGCCTGGAGTGTTTCCTCTAGGGAAAAACTGTTTTTT; CDR3: CAWSVSSREKLFF
length: 14; J: TRBJ2-7; size: .; D: .; V: TRBV5-1; DNA: TGCGCCAGCAGCTTGATACAGGCCACCGGGGAGCAGTACTTC; CDR3: CASSLIQATGEQYF
length: 13; J: TRBJ1-2; size: few; D: .; V: TRBV7-2; DNA: TGTGCCAGCAGCTTATCTTCGGGGCATGGCTACACCTTC; CDR3: CASSLSSGHGYTF
length: 16; J: TRBJ2-5; size: .; D: .; V: TRBV18; DNA: TGTGCCAGCTCACCACGGGCAGGGAAAGGACAAGAGACCCAGTACTTC; CDR3: CASSPRAGKGQETQYF
length: 14; J: TRBJ2-7; size: .; D: TRBD1; V: TRBV6-5; DNA: TGTGCCAGCAGTTACGGACAGGGAACCTACGAGCAGTACTTC; CDR3: CASSYGQGTYEQYF
length: 16; J: TRBJ1-4; size: .; D: .; V: TRBV15; DNA: TGTGCCACGAGGGATTCGGGCGCGGGGGCTAATGAAAAACTGTTTTTT; CDR3: CATRDSGAGANEKLFF
length: 12; J: TRBJ1-1; size: .; D: .; V: TRBV30; DNA: TGTGCCTGGAGTCCAGAGAACACTGAAGCTTTCTTT; CDR3: CAWSPENTEAFF
length: 15; J: TRBJ2-4; size: .; D: .; V: TRBV6-1; DNA: TGTGCCAGCAGTGAATGGGGACGAGCCAAAAACATTCAGTACTTC; CDR3: CASSEWGRAKNIQYF
length: 16; J: TRBJ2-5; size: .; D: TRBD2; V: TRBV5-4; DNA: TGTGCCAGCAGCTTGGCCCCGACTAGCACCTCTAGAGTCCAGTACTTC; CDR3: CASSLAPTSTSRVQYF
length: 15; J: TRBJ2-5; size: .; D: .; V: TRBV9; DNA: TGTGCCAGCAGCGTAGGAGCGATCGGGAGAGAGACCCAGTACTTC; CDR3: CASSVGAIGRETQYF
length: 13; J: TRBJ1-2; size: .; D: .; V: TRBV28; DNA: TGTGCCAGCAGTTTAGGAGGGGCCTATGGCTACACCTTC; CDR3: CASSLGGAYGYTF
length: 14; J: TRBJ1-4; size: .; D: TRBD1; V: TRBV19; DNA: TGTGCCAGTAGGCGCCGGGACAGGGACGAAAAACTGTTTTTT; CDR3: CASRRRDRDEKLFF
length: 14; J: TRBJ2-2; size: .; D: .; V: TRBV5-4; DNA: TGTGCCAGCAGCCCCCCCAGGGACACCGGGGAGCTGTTTTTT; CDR3: CASSPPRDTGELFF
length: 17; J: TRBJ2-1; size: .; D: TRBD1; V: TRBV5-8; DNA: TGTGCCAGCAGCTTTACGTATAGGGACAGGGGCTACAATGAGCAGTTCTTC; CDR3: CASSFTYRDRGYNEQFF
length: 14; J: TRBJ1-5; size: few; D: .; V: TRBV18; DNA: TGTGCCAGCTCAGCGCTCGGGAGCAATCAGCCCCAGCATTTT; CDR3: CASSALGSNQPQHF
length: 13; J: TRBJ1-5; size: .; D: .; V: TRBV19; DNA: TGTGCCAGTAGTCGGGAGGGCAATCAGCCCCAGCATTTT; CDR3: CASSREGNQPQHF
length: 13; J: TRBJ2-5; size: .; D: .; V: TRBV5-8; DNA: TGTGCCAGCAGCCGACAGGGAGGGGAGACCCAGTACTTC; CDR3: CASSRQGGETQYF
length: 11; J: TRBJ2-7; size: .; D: .; V: TRBV29-1; DNA: TGCAGCGTTGAACTAAACTACGAGCAGTACTTC; CDR3: CSVELNYEQYF
length: 14; J: TRBJ2-7; size: .; D: .; V: TRBV11-2; DNA: TGTGCCAGCAGCCTGACCGTTCCCTCCTACGAGCAGTACTTC; CDR3: CASSLTVPSYEQYF
length: 15; J: TRBJ2-3; size: once; D: TRBD2; V: TRBV15; DNA: TGTGCCACCAGCGCTAGCGGCCTATCCCCAGATACGCAGTATTTT; CDR3: CATSASGLSPDTQYF
length: 16; J: TRBJ2-3; size: .; D: .; V: TRBV28; DNA: TGTGCCAGCAGTTCGTTTAGTGCAGGGAGCACAGATACGCAGTATTTT; CDR3: CASSSFSAGSTDTQYF
length: 13; J: TRBJ1-1; size: .; D: .; V: TRBV30; DNA: TGTGCCTGGACCGGGACTTCGAACACTGAAGCTTTCTTT; CDR3: CAWTGTSNTEAFF
length: 15; J: TRBJ1-1; size: .; D: .; V: TRBV15; DNA: TGTGCCACCAGCAGAGGTGGGGTGATGGACACTGAAGCTTTCTTT; CDR3: CATSRGGVMDTEAFF
length: 14; J: TRBJ2-5; size: .; D: .; V: TRBV14; DNA: TGTGCCAGCAGCCCTCCAGCCTCAATGGAGACCCAGTACTTC; CDR3: CASSPPASMETQYF
length: 14; J: TRBJ1-5; size: .; D: TRBD1; V: TRBV28; DNA: TGTGCCAGCAGCAGCACAGGGGGGAATCAGCCCCAGCATTTT; CDR3: CASSSTGGNQPQHF
length: 15; J: TRBJ2-5; size: .; D: TRBD1; V: TRBV28; DNA: TGTGCCAGCAGTTGGACAGGGGGGATTTGGGAGACCCAGTACTTC; CDR3: CASSWTGGIWETQYF
length: 12; J: TRBJ2-7; size: .; D: .; V: TRBV28; DNA: TGTGCCAGCAGCCTGACTAGCTACGAGCAGTACTTC; CDR3: CASSLTSYEQYF
length: 14; J: TRBJ1-3; size: few; D: .; V: TRBV2; DNA: TGTGCCAGCAGTGCCGACCAACCTGGAAACACCATATATTTT; CDR3: CASSADQPGNTIYF
length: 19; J: TRBJ2-6; size: .; D: TRBD1; V: TRBV4-1; DNA: TGCGCCAGCAGCCGCTCCCGGGACAGGGAGCTTTCTGGGGCCAACGTCCTGACTTTC; CDR3: CASSRSRDRELSGANVLTF
length: 13; J: TRBJ2-7; size: .; D: .; V: TRBV18; DNA: TGTGCCAGCTCACCAGGCAGTTTCTACGAGCAGTACTTC; CDR3: CASSPGSFYEQYF
length: 15; J: TRBJ1-5; size: .; D: .; V: TRBV18; DNA: TGTGCCAGCTCACCACCGGCGTCAGGGAATCAGCCCCAGCATTTT; CDR3: CASSPPASGNQPQHF
length: 14; J: TRBJ1-2; size: .; D: .; V: TRBV28; DNA: TGTGCCAGCAGTTTATGGTTAGGGGGTGGAGGCTACACCTTC; CDR3: CASSLWLGGGGYTF
length: 16; J: TRBJ2-1; size: .; D: .; V: TRBV4-1; DNA: TGCGCCAGCAGCCAAGATTCCAGCTCTCGCACAAATGAGCAGTTCTTC; CDR3: CASSQDSSSRTNEQFF
length: 16; J: TRBJ2-1; size: .; D: .; V: TRBV28; DNA: TGTGCCAGCAGTCCCGGGATCGCAAGCTCCTACAATGAGCAGTTCTTC; CDR3: CASSPGIASSYNEQFF
length: 13; J: TRBJ2-3; size: .; D: .; V: TRBV5-1; DNA: TGCGCCAGCAGACCACAGGGCACAGATACGCAGTATTTT; CDR3: CASRPQGTDTQYF
length: 15; J: TRBJ1-2; size: .; D: .; V: TRBV7-8; DNA: TGTGCCAGCAGCTTAACAACAGGGAACCACTATGGCTACACCTTC; CDR3: CASSLTTGNHYGYTF
length: 13; J: TRBJ1-1; size: .; D: .; V: TRBV2; DNA: TGTGCCAGCAGTCCCCTCGCGAGGACTGAAGCTTTCTTT; CDR3: CASSPLARTEAFF
length: 11; J: TRBJ2-7; size: .; D: TRBD1; V: TRBV20-1; DNA: TGCAGTACGACAGGGGCTTGGGAGCAGTACTTC; CDR3: CSTTGAWEQYF
length: 11; J: TRBJ2-5; size: .; D: .; V: TRBV20-1; DNA: TGCAGTGCTAGTGACCCGGGCCACCAGTACTTC; CDR3: CSASDPGHQYF
length: 13; J: TRBJ1-1; size: .; D: .; V: TRBV5-1; DNA: TGCGCCAGCAGCGGGGGGGCGAACACTGAAGCTTTCTTT; CDR3: CASSGGANTEAFF
length: 15; J: TRBJ2-1; size: .; D: TRBD2; V: TRBV5-1; DNA: TGCGCCAGCAGCCTGGGGACTAGCGGACTGGAAGAGCAGTTCTTC; CDR3: CASSLGTSGLEEQFF
length: 14; J: TRBJ1-5; size: .; D: TRBD1; V: TRBV28; DNA: TGTGCCAGCCAACTAGGGGGCACGGGTCAGCCCCAGCATTTT; CDR3: CASQLGGTGQPQHF
length: 17; J: TRBJ2-2; size: .; D: .; V: TRBV5-8; DNA: TGTGCCAGCAGCTTGGCGCTTCAGTTTCCTAACACCGGGGAGCTGTTTTTT; CDR3: CASSLALQFPNTGELFF
length: 14; J: TRBJ2-1; size: once; D: TRBD2; V: TRBV5-1; DNA: TGCGCCAGCAGCGTACTAGCGGGATACAATGAGCAGTTCTTC; CDR3: CASSVLAGYNEQFF
length: 14; J: TRBJ1-4; size: .; D: TRBD1; V: TRBV5-6; DNA: TGTGCCAGCAGCGCCTGGACAGGATTCAGAAAACTGTTTTTT; CDR3: CASSAWTGFRKLFF
length: 15; J: TRBJ2-3; size: .; D: .; V: TRBV7-2; DNA: TGTGCCAGCAGCCCACGGAAGGGAAGCACAGATACGCAGTATTTT; CDR3: CASSPRKGSTDTQYF
length: 11; J: TRBJ2-7; size: .; D: .; V: TRBV28; DNA: TGTGCCAGCAACGGCGGCTACGAGCAGTACTTC; CDR3: CASNGGYEQYF
length: 14; J: TRBJ2-1; size: .; D: .; V: TRBV19; DNA: TGTGCCAGTAGGGGTCGAGAGTCGTACAATGAGCAGTTCTTC; CDR3: CASRGRESYNEQFF
length: 15; J: TRBJ1-3; size: .; D: .; V: TRBV28; DNA: TGTGCCAGCAGCGGGTTAGGGGCCATAGGAAACACCATATATTTT; CDR3: CASSGLGAIGNTIYF
length: 14; J: TRBJ1-1; size: .; D: .; V: TRBV28; DNA: TGTGCCAGCAGTCCGACAGATGGGGGCACTGAAGCTTTCTTT; CDR3: CASSPTDGGTEAFF
length: 12; J: TRBJ2-3; size: .; D: .; V: TRBV5-4; DNA: TGTGCCAGCAGCTTAGGAAGAGATACGCAGTATTTT; CDR3: CASSLGRDTQYF
length: 14; J: TRBJ1-1; size: .; D: .; V: TRBV6-1; DNA: TGTGCCAGCAGTGAAGGGGGCGGGAACACTGAAGCTTTCTTT; CDR3: CASSEGGGNTEAFF
length: 15; J: TRBJ2-7; size: once; D: TRBD1; V: TRBV10-2; DNA: TGCGCCAGCAGTGAGTCGACAGGGCAGCCATTGGAGCAGTACTTC; CDR3: CASSESTGQPLEQYF
length: 13; J: TRBJ2-5; size: .; D: .; V: TRBV7-2; DNA: TGTGCCAGCAGCTTCCGGGGCGGGGAGACCCAGTACTTC; CDR3: CASSFRGGETQYF
length: 17; J: TRBJ2-7; size: .; D: TRBD2; V: TRBV7-2; DNA: TGTGCCAGCAGCCCTACCCGCTGGTCGAGCGGGGTCTACGAGCAGTACTTC; CDR3: CASSPTRWSSGVYEQYF
length: 14; J: TRBJ1-5; size: .; D: TRBD1; V: TRBV2; DNA: TGTGCCAGCAGTGAGACAGGGAGCGATCAGCCCCAGCATTTT; CDR3: CASSETGSDQPQHF